The 5 T cell receptor beta chains below come from one sample, sequenced in a study of post-analysis software for immune sequencing data. Every TCR beta cDNA library bore unique molecular identifiers. TCRdb ran MiXCR on the PCR reads and lists one entry per CDR3 protein. Counted here are about 430,000 distinct CDR3 sequences, roughly 38% occurring once; the ten biggest clones make up approximately 7.1%. Notes on the study in general: With TRBV5-6, TRBV5-1 and TRBV20-1 included, about five TRBV segments were more frequent in patients than in controls.

Their cognate antigens are unknown. The sequenced sample consisted of blood. The source of these receptors is a girl aged 2-10 years with multiple sclerosis.

The rearrangement links TRBV2 to TRBJ2-5; tentative D call: TRBD1 (5 bases). Near its end, the DNA agrees better with TRBJ2-7, so the J call may be wrong. This CDR3 comprises 13 residues. CDR1 is SNHLY, CDR2 FYNNEI, per germline. CDR3 DNA: TGTGCCAGCAGGACCATGGTGACAGTCGAGCAGTACTTC. Residues: CASRTMVTVEQYF.

This clonotype was detected only a few times. The chain combines TRBV20-1 with TRBJ1-5, with D perhaps TRBD1 (5 bases). V was pared by 4 bases and J by 3 bases, with 13 bases between. Germline CDR1 is DFQATT and CDR2 is SNEGSKA (reference sequence). There are 14 residues in the CDR3. CDR3 bases: TGCAGTGCTACCCCCGGACATGTCAATCAGCCCCAGCATTTT. Amino acid sequence: CSATPGHVNQPQHF.

The chain links TRBV12-5 to TRBJ2-7; maybe TRBD1 (5 bases). Trimming removed 0 bases from V and 6 bases from J, with 18 bases in between. Germline CDR1 is LGHNT and CDR2 is FRNRAP. The CDR3 spans 16 residues. The CDR3 coding sequence is TGTGCTAGTGGTTTGGTAGTCAGGGCAGTTCCGGGCGAGCAGTACTTC. Encoded protein: CASGLVVRAVPGEQYF. Full variable domain (outside the CDR3, taken from reference TRBV12-5 and TRBJ2-7): DARVTQTPRHKVTEMGQEVTMRCQPILGHNTVFWYRQTMMQGLELLAYFRNRAPLDDSGMPKDRFSAEMPDATLATLKIQPSEPRDSAVYFCASGLVVRAVPGEQYFGPGTRLTVT.

The rearrangement uses TRBV12-3 or TRBV12-4 and TRBJ2-1; possibly TRBD2 for D (7 bases). This CDR3 spans 14 amino acids. V lost 6 bases and J lost 4, with 13 bases in between. In DNA form, the CDR3 reads TGTGCCAGCAGCCAAAGGGGGGGGTACAATGAGCAGTTCTTC. It yields the protein CASSQRGGYNEQFF.

This clonotype was seen a handful of times. The chain employs TRBV7-9 and TRBJ1-2; D is uncertain. The CDR3 length is 12 residues. Trimming removed 1 base at V and 12 bases at J, with 12 bases between. Germline V gives CDR1 SEHNR, CDR2 FQNEAQ (reference sequence). The CDR3 DNA reads as TGTGCCAGCAGCTTAGAAACGGGTTACCACACCTTC. It is translated as CASSLETGYHTF.